This T cell receptor beta chain was recovered during a study of shared clonotypes between healthy human individuals. Only CD45RO-negative cells positively selected for CCR7 counted as naive CD8 cells, so terminally differentiated effector memory CD45RA+ cells were excluded. The trim removed 5 bases at V and 4 bases at J, leaving 5 bases unmatched. The germline gives CDR1 SEHNR, CDR2 FQNEAQ (reference sequence). This CDR3 contains 14 residues. A few counts support this clone. The authors distributed each subset's genomic DNA evenly over several immunoSEQ plates. Clones were sequenced by immunoSEQ multiplex PCR, and TCRdb holds only the in-frame ones, with some missing. The profile shows about 2.1 million clones, 93% of them singletons.

This sequence originates from a man younger than 35 in good health. Some clones in this sample may be carry-over from other donors' samples. The V gene is TRBV7-9, the J gene TRBJ1-5; TRBD1 matches at 7 bases. Sequencing was carried out using naive CD8+ T cells from PBMCs. CDR3 sequence (DNA): TGTGCCAGCAGCATGGAGACAGGGAATCAGCCCCAGCATTTT. Translating gives CASSMETGNQPQHF.